The rows below give T cell receptor beta chains drawn from one sample of a study of cytomegalovirus exposure and HLA in healthy donors. Using immunoSEQ multiplex PCR, the repertoire was profiled, and TCRdb retains in-frame clones only, with some absent. Among roughly 98,000 clones listed, under 85% were seen once. The sample consisted of PBMCs. The receptors shown here come from a man between 35 and 55 years old in good health and CMV-seronegative. Each CDR3 is given without its conserved first and last residue. The D gene is left open where the match is weak. Clone size is given for some rows only: seen once, a few or many times, or a class if the clone is expanded.

NA	TRBV15	TRBJ2-5	NA	ATSSAATQETQY
NA	TRBV5-1	TRBJ1-6	NA	ASSPGSWGRSPLH
NA	TRBV6-5	TRBJ1-4	NA	ASASGDEKLF
TRBD1	TRBV29-1	TRBJ1-1	NA	SVTFGQGDTEAF
NA	TRBV11-3	TRBJ2-7	NA	ASSSTTPPYEQY
NA	TRBV6-6	TRBJ1-5	NA	ASIAGNSNQPQH
NA	TRBV5-5	TRBJ1-5	NA	ASSPSGDQPQH
TRBD2	TRBV6-1	TRBJ2-5	NA	ASSEGRGTTETQY
NA	TRBV5-6	TRBJ2-2	NA	ASSLAGSAGELF
NA	TRBV28	TRBJ1-1	NA	ASSTGTTEAF
TRBD1	TRBV2	TRBJ1-5	NA	ASTTTGGNQPQH
NA	TRBV27	TRBJ2-1	NA	ASSPLGGSYNEQF
TRBD2	TRBV7-2	TRBJ2-3	NA	ASSLPISGAGDTQY
TRBD2	TRBV7-2	TRBJ2-1	NA	ASSLSSGSNEQF
TRBD1	TRBV5-1	TRBJ1-1	NA	ASSLPTGPNTEAF
TRBD2	TRBV13	TRBJ2-5	NA	ASSLGTSGFKTQY
NA	TRBV15	TRBJ1-2	once	ATSRDVGAGGWSGYT
NA	TRBV4-1	TRBJ2-1	NA	ASSPMGGRRGREQF
NA	TRBV6-6	TRBJ2-1	NA	ASHERSYNEQF
TRBD2	TRBV25-1	TRBJ2-1	NA	ASSAATSGRANEQF
NA	TRBV19	TRBJ2-1	NA	ASKSGNEQF
NA	TRBV27	TRBJ2-7	NA	ASSPIGAVAEGEQY